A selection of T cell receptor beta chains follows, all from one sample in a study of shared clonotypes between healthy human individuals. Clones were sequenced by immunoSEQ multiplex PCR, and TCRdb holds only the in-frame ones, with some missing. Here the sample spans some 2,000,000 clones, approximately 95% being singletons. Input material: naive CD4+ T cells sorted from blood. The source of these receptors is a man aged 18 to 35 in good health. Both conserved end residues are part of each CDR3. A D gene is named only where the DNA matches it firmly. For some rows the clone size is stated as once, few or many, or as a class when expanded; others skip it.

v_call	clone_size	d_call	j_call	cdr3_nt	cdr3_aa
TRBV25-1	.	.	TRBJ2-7	TGTGCCAGCAGTGAGGGCCCGGGGCAGATCTACGAGCAGTACTTC	CASSEGPGQIYEQYF
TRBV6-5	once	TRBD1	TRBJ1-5	TGTGCCAGCTCTTGGACAGGAGGGACCAATCAGCCCCAGCATTTT	CASSWTGGTNQPQHF
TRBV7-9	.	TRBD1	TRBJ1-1	TGTGCCAGCAGCTTAGGATCCCAGGGGGAAACTTTCTTT	CASSLGSQGETFF
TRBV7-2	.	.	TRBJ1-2	TGTGCCAGCAGCTTTCGGGGGCAGAGGGGTTATGGCTACACCTTC	CASSFRGQRGYGYTF
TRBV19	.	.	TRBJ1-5	TGTGCCAGTAGTATAGGAAGCAGAGAAAATCAGCCCCAGCATTTT	CASSIGSRENQPQHF
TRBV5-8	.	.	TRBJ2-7	TGTGCCAGCAGCTTGGAGTACGAGCAGTACTTC	CASSLEYEQYF
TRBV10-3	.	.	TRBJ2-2	TGTGCCATCAGTGAAAGGGTGCAGGCCGGGGAGCTGTTTTTT	CAISERVQAGELFF
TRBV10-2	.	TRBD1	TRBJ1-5	TGCGCCAGCAGTCCCACAGGGGTCAACCACAGAAATCAGCCCCAGCATTTT	CASSPTGVNHRNQPQHF
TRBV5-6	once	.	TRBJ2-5	TGTGCCAGCAGCTTGGATACACCGCAAGAGACCCAGTACTTC	CASSLDTPQETQYF
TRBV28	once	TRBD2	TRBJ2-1	TGTGCCAGCAGTTCGATGGGACTAGCGAAGTTCTTC	CASSSMGLAKFF
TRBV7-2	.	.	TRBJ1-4	TGTGCCAGCAGCTCGACTTTTGGGGAACTGTTTTTT	CASSSTFGELFF
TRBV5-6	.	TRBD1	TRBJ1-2	TGTGCCAGTCGGACAGGGGGCAATCCGAAAAAGGGCTACACCTTC	CASRTGGNPKKGYTF
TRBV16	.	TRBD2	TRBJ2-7	TGTGCCAGCAGCCAATTCCTGGCGGGGGGGCCTTACGAGCAGTACTTC	CASSQFLAGGPYEQYF
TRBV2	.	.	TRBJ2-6	TGTGCCAGCATTGGCAGGGGCAGCCTCTCTGGGGCCAACGTCCTGACTTTC	CASIGRGSLSGANVLTF
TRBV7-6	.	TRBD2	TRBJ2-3	TGTGCCAGCAGCTTAGTTTCTAGCGGGGGGGGAGATACGCAGTATTTT	CASSLVSSGGGDTQYF
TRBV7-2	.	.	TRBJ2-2	TGTGCCAGCAGCCCGTTTGGGGTCATCGCGGGGGAGCTGTTTTTT	CASSPFGVIAGELFF
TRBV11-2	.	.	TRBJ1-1	TGTGCCAGCAGCTTAGGGCTGAACACTGAAGCTTTCTTT	CASSLGLNTEAFF
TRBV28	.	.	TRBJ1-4	TGTGCCAGCAGCCCGGGAGGCAGGGGTGAGGAAAAACTGTTTTTT	CASSPGGRGEEKLFF
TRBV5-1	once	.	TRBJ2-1	TGCGCCAGCAGCTCAGCTGGGGGGCCTGAAACCGATGAGCAGTTCTTC	CASSSAGGPETDEQFF
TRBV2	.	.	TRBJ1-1	TGTGCCAGCAGGTCGACAGGCTGGAACACTGAAGCTTTCTTT	CASRSTGWNTEAFF
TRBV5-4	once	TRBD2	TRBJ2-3	TGTGCCAGCAACCTTAGGAGGACTAGCGGGAGTACGACGGATACGCAGTATTTT	CASNLRRTSGSTTDTQYF
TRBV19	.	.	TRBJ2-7	TGTGCCAGTAGTCCCACTGCCGACGAGCAGTACTTC	CASSPTADEQYF
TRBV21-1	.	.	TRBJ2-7	TGTGCCAGCAGCAAAGAGGGGCAGGGCCAGAGGGAGCAGTACTTC	CASSKEGQGQREQYF
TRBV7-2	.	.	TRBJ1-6	TGTGCCAGCAGCTTAGTAGGGCAGGGGAATTCACCCCTCCACTTT	CASSLVGQGNSPLHF
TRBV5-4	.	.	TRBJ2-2	TGTGCCAGCAGCATCCGGTCGAACACCGGGGAGCTGTTTTTT	CASSIRSNTGELFF
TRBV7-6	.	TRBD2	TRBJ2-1	TGTGCCAGCAGCTTAGTGGTGTCGGGACTAGCAATCAATGAGCAGTTCTTC	CASSLVVSGLAINEQFF
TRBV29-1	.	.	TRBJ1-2	TGCAGCGTTGTAAACAGCCAGGCCCGGGGCTACACCTTC	CSVVNSQARGYTF
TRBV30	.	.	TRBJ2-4	TGTGCCTGGAGAGGGGCCAAAAACATTCAGTACTTC	CAWRGAKNIQYF
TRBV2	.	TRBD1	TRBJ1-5	TGTGCCAGTGTGAGACAGGGTAATCAGCCCCAGCATTTT	CASVRQGNQPQHF
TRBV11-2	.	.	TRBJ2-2	TGTGCCAGCAGCTTAGTTTTTCTAGGGGACACCGGGGAGCTGTTTTTT	CASSLVFLGDTGELFF
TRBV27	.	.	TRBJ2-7	TGTGCCAGCAGCCCCCGGGTCACCTCCTACGAGCAGTACTTC	CASSPRVTSYEQYF
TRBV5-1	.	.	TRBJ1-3	TGCGCCAGCAGCTTGTCAGGGTACGGAAACACCATATATTTT	CASSLSGYGNTIYF
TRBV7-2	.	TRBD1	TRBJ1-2	TGTGCCAGCAGCGGACGGACAGGGGGCGGCTATGGCTACACCTTC	CASSGRTGGGYGYTF
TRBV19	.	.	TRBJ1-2	TGTGCCAGTAGACCGGACCCCGTTGCTAACTATGGCTACACCTTC	CASRPDPVANYGYTF
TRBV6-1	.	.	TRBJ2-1	TGTGCCAGCAGGATAACAGAGCACTCCTACAATGAGCAGTTCTTC	CASRITEHSYNEQFF
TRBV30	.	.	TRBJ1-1	TGTGCCTGGAGCGGGCTTCTTGAAGCTTTCTTT	CAWSGLLEAFF
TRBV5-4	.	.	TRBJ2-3	TGTGCCAGCAGCTTCCAGGGGGGGCGCAGCACAGATACGCAGTATTTT	CASSFQGGRSTDTQYF
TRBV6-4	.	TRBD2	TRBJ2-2	TGTGCCAGCAGTGACCAAGCGGGAGTCCCCGGGGAGCTGTTTTTT	CASSDQAGVPGELFF
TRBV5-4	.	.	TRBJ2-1	TGTGCCAGCAGCTGGGTCTCGCTGAGCAATGAGCAGTTCTTC	CASSWVSLSNEQFF
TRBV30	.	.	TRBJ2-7	TGTGCCTGGAGGGCCAGGGGCTACGAGCAGTACTTC	CAWRARGYEQYF
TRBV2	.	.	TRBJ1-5	TGTGCCAGCAGTGAGGGGGTTACAAATCAGCCCCAGCATTTT	CASSEGVTNQPQHF
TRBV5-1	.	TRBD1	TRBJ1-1	TGCGCCAGCAGTCGGACAGGGGTCACTGAAGCTTTCTTT	CASSRTGVTEAFF
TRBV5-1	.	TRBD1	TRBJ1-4	TGCGCCAGCAGCTTTGGACAGGGAGATGAAAAACTGTTTTTT	CASSFGQGDEKLFF
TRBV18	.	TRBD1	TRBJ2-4	TGTGCCAGCTCCCGACAGGGTATGGACAAAAACATTCAGTACTTC	CASSRQGMDKNIQYF
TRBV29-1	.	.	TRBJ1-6	TGCAGCGTTGGCTTGGATAGCTATTCACCCCTCCACTTT	CSVGLDSYSPLHF
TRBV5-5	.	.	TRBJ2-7	TGTGCCAGCAGCTTGTTCAGGGAGCAGTACTTC	CASSLFREQYF